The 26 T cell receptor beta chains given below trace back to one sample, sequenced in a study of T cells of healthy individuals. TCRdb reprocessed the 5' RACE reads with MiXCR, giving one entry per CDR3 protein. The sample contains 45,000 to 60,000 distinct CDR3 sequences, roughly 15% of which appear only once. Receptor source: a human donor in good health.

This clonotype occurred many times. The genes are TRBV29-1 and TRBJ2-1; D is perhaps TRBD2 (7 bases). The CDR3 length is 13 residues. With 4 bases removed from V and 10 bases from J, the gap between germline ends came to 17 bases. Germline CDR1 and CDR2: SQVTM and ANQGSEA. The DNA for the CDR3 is TGCAGCGTTGTTTGGCGGGGGCTAAGCGAGCAGTTCTTC. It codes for CSVVWRGLSEQFF.

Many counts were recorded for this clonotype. The CDR3 region is CASSLSLRSSYNEQFF. The CDR3 coding sequence is TGTGCCAGCAGTTTATCGCTGCGGTCCTCCTACAATGAGCAGTTCTTC. The J gene is TRBJ2-1, the V gene TRBV28; D gene uncertain. This CDR3 comprises 16 residues. V was trimmed by 1 base and J by 0 bases, leaving 10 bases between them. CDR1 MDHEN and CDR2 SYDVKM come from the germline V gene.

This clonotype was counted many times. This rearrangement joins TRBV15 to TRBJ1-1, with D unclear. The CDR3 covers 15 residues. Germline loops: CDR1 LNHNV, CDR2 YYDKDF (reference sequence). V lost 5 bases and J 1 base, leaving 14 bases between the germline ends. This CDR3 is CATSGRHLPNTEAFF. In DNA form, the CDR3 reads TGTGCCACCAGCGGTAGACACCTCCCGAACACTGAAGCTTTCTTT. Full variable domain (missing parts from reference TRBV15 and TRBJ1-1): DAMVIQNPRYQVTQFGKPVTLSCSQTLNHNVMYWYQQKSSQAPKLLFHYYDKDFNNEADTPDNFQSRRPNTSFCFLDIRSPGLGDTAMYLCATSGRHLPNTEAFFGQGTRLTVV.

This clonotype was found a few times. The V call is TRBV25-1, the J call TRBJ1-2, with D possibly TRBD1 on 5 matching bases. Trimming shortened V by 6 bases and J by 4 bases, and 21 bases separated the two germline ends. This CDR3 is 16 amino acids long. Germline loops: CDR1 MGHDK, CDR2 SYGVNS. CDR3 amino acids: CASSLPGTLRGYGYTF. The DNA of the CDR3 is TGTGCCAGCAGCCTACCCGGGACCCTTAGGGGCTATGGCTACACCTTC.

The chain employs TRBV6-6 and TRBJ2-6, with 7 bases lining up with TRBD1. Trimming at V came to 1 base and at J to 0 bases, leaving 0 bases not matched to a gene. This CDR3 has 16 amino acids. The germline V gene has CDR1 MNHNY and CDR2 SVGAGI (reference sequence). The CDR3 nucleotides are TGTGCCAGCAGTTACTGGGACAGCTCTGGGGCCAACGTCCTGACTTTC. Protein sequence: CASSYWDSSGANVLTF.

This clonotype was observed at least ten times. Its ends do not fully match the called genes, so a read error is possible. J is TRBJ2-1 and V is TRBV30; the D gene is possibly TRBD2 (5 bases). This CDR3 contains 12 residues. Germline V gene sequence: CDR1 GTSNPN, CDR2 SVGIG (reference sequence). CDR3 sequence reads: CAWLTGYNERFF. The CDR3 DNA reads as TGTGCCTGGCTCACGGGGTACAATGAGCGGTTCTTC. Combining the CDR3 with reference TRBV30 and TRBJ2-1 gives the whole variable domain SQTIHQWPATLVQPVGSPLSLECTVEGTSNPNLYWYRQAAGRGLQLLFYSVGIGQISSEVPQNLSASRPQDRQFILSSKKLLLSDSGFYLCAWLTGYNERFFGPGTRLTVL.

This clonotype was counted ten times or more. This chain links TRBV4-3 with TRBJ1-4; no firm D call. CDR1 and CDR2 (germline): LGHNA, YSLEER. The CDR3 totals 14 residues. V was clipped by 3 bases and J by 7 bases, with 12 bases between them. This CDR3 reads CASSQDRLPEKLFF. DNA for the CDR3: TGCGCCAGCAGCCAGGATCGTCTCCCTGAAAAACTGTTTTTT.

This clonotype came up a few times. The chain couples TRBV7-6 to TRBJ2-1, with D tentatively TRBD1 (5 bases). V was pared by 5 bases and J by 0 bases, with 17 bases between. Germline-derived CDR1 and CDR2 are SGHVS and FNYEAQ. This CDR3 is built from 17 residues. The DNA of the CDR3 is TGTGCCAGCAGCCCCCTGGGGCAGTGGAGCTCCTACAATGAGCAGTTCTTC. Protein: CASSPLGQWSSYNEQFF.

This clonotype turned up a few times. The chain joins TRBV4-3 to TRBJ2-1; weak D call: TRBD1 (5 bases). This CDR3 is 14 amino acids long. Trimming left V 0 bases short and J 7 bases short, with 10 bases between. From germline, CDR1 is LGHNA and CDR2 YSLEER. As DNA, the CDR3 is TGCGCCAGCAGCCAAGAGGGGCTAGGAAATGAGCAGTTCTTC. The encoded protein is CASSQEGLGNEQFF.

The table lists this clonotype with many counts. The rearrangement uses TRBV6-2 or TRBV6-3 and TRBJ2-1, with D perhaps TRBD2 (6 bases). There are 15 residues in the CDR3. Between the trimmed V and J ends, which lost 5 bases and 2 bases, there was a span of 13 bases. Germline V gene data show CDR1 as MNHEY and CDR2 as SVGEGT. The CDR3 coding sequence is TGTGCCAGCAGTGATACCGGGAGCCCCTACAATGAGCAGTTCTTC. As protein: CASSDTGSPYNEQFF.

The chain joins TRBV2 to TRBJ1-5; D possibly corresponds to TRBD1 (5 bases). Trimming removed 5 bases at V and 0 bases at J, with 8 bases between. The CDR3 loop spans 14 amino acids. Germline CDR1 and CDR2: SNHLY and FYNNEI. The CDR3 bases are TGTGCCAGCAGTAAGAGGGGTAGCAATCAGCCCCAGCATTTT. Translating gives CASSKRGSNQPQHF.

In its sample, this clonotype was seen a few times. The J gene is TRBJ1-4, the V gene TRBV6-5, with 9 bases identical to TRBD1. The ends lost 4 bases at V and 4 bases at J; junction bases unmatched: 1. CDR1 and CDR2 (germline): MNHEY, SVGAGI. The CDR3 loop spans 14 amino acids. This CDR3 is CASSSDRGNEKLFF. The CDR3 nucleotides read TGTGCCAGCAGTTCGGACAGGGGTAATGAAAAACTGTTTTTT.

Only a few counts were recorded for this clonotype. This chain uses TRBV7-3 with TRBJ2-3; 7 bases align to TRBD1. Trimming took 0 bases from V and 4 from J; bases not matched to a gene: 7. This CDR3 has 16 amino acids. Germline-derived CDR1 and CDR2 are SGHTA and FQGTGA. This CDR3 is CASSLTGGRVADTQYF. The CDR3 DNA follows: TGTGCCAGCAGCTTAACAGGGGGCAGAGTGGCAGATACGCAGTATTTT.

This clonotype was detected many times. CDR3 nucleotide sequence: TGTGCCACCAGCAGAGACAATCAGCCCCAGCATTTT. Protein product: CATSRDNQPQHF. The chain carries TRBV15 and TRBJ1-5; no firm D call. CDR1 and CDR2 from the germline V gene are LNHNV and YYDKDF (reference sequence). The CDR3 sequence is 12 residues long. V lost 0 bases, J lost 3 bases, and 0 bases lay in between.

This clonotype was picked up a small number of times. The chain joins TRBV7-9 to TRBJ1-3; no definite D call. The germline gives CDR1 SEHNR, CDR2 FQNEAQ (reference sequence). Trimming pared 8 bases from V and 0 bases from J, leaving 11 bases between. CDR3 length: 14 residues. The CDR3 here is CASGRGSSGNTIYF. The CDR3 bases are TGTGCCAGCGGACGGGGAAGCTCTGGAAACACCATATATTTT.

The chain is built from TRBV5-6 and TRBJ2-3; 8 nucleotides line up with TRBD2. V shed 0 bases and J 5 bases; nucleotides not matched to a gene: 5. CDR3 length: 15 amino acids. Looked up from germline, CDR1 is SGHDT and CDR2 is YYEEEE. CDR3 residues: CASSLAGRGEDTQYF. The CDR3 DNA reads TGTGCCAGCAGCTTGGCGGGGCGGGGGGAAGATACGCAGTATTTT.

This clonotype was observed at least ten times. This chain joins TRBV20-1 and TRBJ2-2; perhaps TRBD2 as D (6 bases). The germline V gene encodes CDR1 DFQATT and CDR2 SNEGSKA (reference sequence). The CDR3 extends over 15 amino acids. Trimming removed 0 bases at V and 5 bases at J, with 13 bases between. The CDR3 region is CSARDLGGFTGELFF. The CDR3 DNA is TGCAGTGCTAGAGATCTGGGGGGATTTACCGGGGAGCTGTTTTTT.

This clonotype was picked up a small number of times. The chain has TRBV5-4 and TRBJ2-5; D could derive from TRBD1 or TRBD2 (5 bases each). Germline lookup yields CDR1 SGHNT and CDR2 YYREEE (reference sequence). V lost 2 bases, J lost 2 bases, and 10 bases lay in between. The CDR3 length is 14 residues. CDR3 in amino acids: CASSFLGVQETQYF. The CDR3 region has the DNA TGTGCCAGCAGCTTTTTGGGGGTTCAAGAGACCCAGTACTTC.

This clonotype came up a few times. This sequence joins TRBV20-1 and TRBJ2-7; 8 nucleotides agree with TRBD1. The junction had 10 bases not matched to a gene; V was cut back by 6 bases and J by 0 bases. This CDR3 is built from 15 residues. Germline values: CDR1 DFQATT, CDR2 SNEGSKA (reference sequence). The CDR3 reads CSARGQGAFSYEQYF. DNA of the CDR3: TGCAGTGCCAGGGGGCAGGGGGCCTTCTCCTACGAGCAGTACTTC.

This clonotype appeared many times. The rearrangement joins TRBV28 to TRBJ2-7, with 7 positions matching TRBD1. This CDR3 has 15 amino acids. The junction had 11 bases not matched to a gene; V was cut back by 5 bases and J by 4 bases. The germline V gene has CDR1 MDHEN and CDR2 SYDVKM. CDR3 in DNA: TGTGCCAGCAGTACCGCCTCCGGGACAGATTACGAGCAGTACTTC. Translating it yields CASSTASGTDYEQYF.

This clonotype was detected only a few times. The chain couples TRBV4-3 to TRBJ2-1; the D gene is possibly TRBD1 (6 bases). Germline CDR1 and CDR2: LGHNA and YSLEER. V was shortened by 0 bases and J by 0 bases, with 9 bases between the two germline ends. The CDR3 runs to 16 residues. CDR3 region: CASSQDSDSSYNEQFF. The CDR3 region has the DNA TGCGCCAGCAGCCAAGATTCGGACAGCTCCTACAATGAGCAGTTCTTC.

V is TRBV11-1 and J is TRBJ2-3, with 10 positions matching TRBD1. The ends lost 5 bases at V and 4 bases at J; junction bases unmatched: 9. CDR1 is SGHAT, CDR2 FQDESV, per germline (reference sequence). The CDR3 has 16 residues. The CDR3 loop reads CASSPIRDRGSDTQYF. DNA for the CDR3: TGTGCCAGCAGCCCAATCCGGGACAGGGGTTCAGATACGCAGTATTTT.

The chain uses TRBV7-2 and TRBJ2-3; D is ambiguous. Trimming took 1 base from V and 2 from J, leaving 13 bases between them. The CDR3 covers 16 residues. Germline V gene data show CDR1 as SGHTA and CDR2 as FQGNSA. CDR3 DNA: TGTGCCAGCAGCTTAGGGCCAGGCCCAGTCACAGATACGCAGTATTTT. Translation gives CASSLGPGPVTDTQYF.

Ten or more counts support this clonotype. CDR3 residues: CAGSGTPNTEAFF. The CDR3 region has the DNA TGTGCCGGATCCGGGACACCGAACACTGAAGCTTTCTTT. The chain recombines TRBV6-2 or TRBV6-3 with TRBJ1-1; D perhaps matches TRBD1 (6 bases). The CDR3 has 13 residues. CDR1 is MNHEY and CDR2 is SVGEGT in the germline V gene. V dropped 11 bases and J dropped 1 base, with 14 bases sitting between them.

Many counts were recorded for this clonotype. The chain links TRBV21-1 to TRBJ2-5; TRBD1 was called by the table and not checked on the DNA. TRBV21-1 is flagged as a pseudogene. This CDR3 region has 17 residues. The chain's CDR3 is CASSKKGGTRVKETQYF. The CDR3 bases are TGTGCCAGCAGCAAAAAAGGGGGGACAAGAGTCAAAGAGACCCAGTACTTC.

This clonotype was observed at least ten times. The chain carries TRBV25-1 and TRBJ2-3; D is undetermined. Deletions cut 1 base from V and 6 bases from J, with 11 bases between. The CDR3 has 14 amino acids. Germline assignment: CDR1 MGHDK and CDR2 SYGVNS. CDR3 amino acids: CASSESRPRDTQYF. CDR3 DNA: TGTGCCAGCAGTGAATCCCGTCCGCGGGATACGCAGTATTTT.